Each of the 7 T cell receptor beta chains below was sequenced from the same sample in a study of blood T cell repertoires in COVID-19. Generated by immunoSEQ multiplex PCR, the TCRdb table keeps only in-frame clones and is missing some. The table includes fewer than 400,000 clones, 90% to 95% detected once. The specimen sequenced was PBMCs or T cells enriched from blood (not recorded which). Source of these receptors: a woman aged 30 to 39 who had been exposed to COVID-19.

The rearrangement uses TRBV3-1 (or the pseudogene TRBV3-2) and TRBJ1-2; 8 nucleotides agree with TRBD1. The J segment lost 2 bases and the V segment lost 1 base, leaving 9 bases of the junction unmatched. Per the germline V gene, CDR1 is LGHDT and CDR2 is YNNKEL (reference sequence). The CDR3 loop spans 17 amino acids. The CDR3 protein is CASSQGLQGAGNYGYTF. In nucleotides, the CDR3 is TGTGCCAGCAGCCAAGGTCTGCAGGGGGCCGGCAACTATGGCTACACCTTC.

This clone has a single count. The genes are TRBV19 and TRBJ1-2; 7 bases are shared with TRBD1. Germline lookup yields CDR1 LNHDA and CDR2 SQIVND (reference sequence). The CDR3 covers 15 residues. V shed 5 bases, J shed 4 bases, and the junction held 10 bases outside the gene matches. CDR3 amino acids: CASSAHPGTAYGYTF. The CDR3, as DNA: TGTGCCAGTAGTGCTCATCCCGGGACAGCCTATGGCTACACCTTC.

In DNA, the CDR3 is TGCGCCAGCAGCTTGGAACGGGAGGAGACCCAGTACTTC. This codes for CASSLEREETQYF. The V gene is TRBV5-1, the J gene TRBJ2-5; D possibly corresponds to TRBD2 (6 bases). V lost 0 bases to trimming and J lost 5 bases, with 8 bases between them. Germline CDR1 and CDR2: SGHRS and YFSETQ. CDR3 length equals 13 residues.

The CDR3 DNA reads as TGTGCCAGCAGTATAGGGGCGCACACTGAAGCTTTCTTT. Protein sequence: CASSIGAHTEAFF. This chain uses TRBV12-3 or TRBV12-4 with TRBJ1-1, with a possible D match to TRBD1 (5 bases). V was shortened by 5 bases and J by 3 bases, with 10 bases between the two germline ends. The CDR3 sequence is 13 residues long.

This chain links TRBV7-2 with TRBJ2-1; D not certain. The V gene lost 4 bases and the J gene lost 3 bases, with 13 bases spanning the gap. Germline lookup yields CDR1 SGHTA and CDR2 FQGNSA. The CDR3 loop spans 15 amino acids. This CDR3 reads CASSSSGWNYNEQFF. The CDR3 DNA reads TGTGCCAGCAGCTCCTCGGGTTGGAACTACAATGAGCAGTTCTTC.

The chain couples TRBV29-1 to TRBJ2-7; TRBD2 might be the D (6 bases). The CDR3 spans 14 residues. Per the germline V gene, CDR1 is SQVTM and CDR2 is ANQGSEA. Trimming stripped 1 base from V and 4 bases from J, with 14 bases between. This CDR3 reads CSVEVAGIDYEQYF. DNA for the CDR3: TGCAGCGTTGAAGTTGCGGGGATTGATTACGAGCAGTACTTC.

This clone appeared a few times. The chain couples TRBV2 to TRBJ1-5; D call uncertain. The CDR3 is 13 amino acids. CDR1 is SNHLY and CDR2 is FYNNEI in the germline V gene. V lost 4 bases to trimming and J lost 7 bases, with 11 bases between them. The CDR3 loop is CASSVRERQPQHF. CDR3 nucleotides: TGTGCCAGCAGTGTCCGTGAGCGGCAGCCCCAGCATTTT.